The 13 T cell receptor beta chains presented below share a single source sample, sequenced in a study of immune heterogeneity within non-small cell lung tumors. It was a multiplex PCR that amplified TCR beta CDR3, with 32 V and 13 J primers. TCRdb reprocessed the multiplex PCR reads with MiXCR, giving one entry per CDR3 protein. The table records 5,000 to 6,000 distinct CDR3 sequences, 21% of them present only once. Bulk tumor genomic DNA constituted the template, at roughly 660 ng per sample. Each primary tumor yielded several biopsies, collected far apart from one another at surgery. Samples came from untreated patients having curative surgery for newly diagnosed non-small cell lung cancer. Sequencing input: lung tumor tissue. The receptors derive from a woman aged 55-70 years with non-small cell lung cancer.

The V gene is TRBV25-1, the J gene TRBJ2-7; 7 bases match TRBD1. The length of the CDR3 is 13 residues. The trim removed 6 bases at V and 2 bases at J, leaving 4 bases unmatched. Germline V gene lookup returns CDR1 MGHDK and CDR2 SYGVNS. The CDR3 nucleotides are TGTGCCAGCAGGGGACAGTCGACCTACGAGCAGTACTTC. It encodes CASRGQSTYEQYF.

By sample fraction, this clonotype is medium-sized (0.01 to 0.1%). The V gene is TRBV7-3, the J gene TRBJ2-6; D unclear. CDR1 is SGHTA, CDR2 FQGTGA, per germline. This CDR3 comprises 16 residues. Trimming removed 0 bases at V and 2 bases at J, with 8 bases between. The CDR3 reads CASSLTVLTGANVLTF. In nucleotides, the CDR3 is TGTGCCAGCAGCTTAACGGTTCTCACTGGGGCCAACGTCCTGACTTTC.

This clonotype is termed medium-sized. V and J are TRBV4-1 and TRBJ2-2; maybe TRBD2 (5 bases). Germline V gene data show CDR1 as MGHRA and CDR2 as YSYEKL. The CDR3 sequence is 15 residues long. V was pared by 1 base and J by 5 bases, with 11 bases between. The CDR3: CASSQGSVGTGELFF. The CDR3 DNA follows: TGCGCCAGCAGCCAAGGTAGCGTAGGGACCGGGGAGCTGTTTTTT.

The V and J genes are TRBV29-1 and TRBJ1-5, with D possibly being TRBD1 (5 bases). Trimming removed 7 bases at V and 3 bases at J, with 13 bases between. The CDR3 totals 13 residues. Germline V gives CDR1 SQVTM, CDR2 ANQGSEA. In DNA form, the CDR3 reads TGCAGCGCGGGAACGGACATCAATCAGCCCCAGCATTTT. Translating it yields CSAGTDINQPQHF.

This clonotype is medium-sized (0.01 to 0.1%). The chain couples TRBV5-1 to TRBJ2-7, with TRBD2 matching 11 bases. Germline V gene lookup returns CDR1 SGHRS and CDR2 YFSETQ. The CDR3 is 13 amino acids. J was trimmed by 4 bases and V by 8 bases; bases with no gene match: 5. The CDR3 sequence: CASTVAGGYEQYF. The CDR3 DNA reads as TGCGCCAGTACTGTAGCGGGAGGGTACGAGCAGTACTTC.

This clonotype is termed medium-sized. The rearrangement joins TRBV7-8 to TRBJ1-1; possibly TRBD1 for D (6 bases). Germline assignment: CDR1 SGHVS and CDR2 FQNEAQ. V was pared by 4 bases and J by 4 bases, with 13 bases between. This CDR3 has 14 residues. CDR3 loop: CASSYGGGGTEAFF. The CDR3 region has the DNA TGTGCCAGCAGCTATGGAGGGGGGGGCACTGAAGCTTTCTTT.

By sample fraction, this clonotype is medium-sized. J is TRBJ2-3 and V is TRBV9, with D possibly being TRBD2 (5 bases). V was shortened by 3 bases and J by 0 bases, with 8 bases between the two germline ends. There are 14 residues in the CDR3. Looked up from germline, CDR1 is SGDLS and CDR2 is YYNGEE. CDR3 DNA: TGTGCCAGCAGCGAGGGCGGGAGCACAGATACGCAGTATTTT. It specifies CASSEGGSTDTQYF.

Concerning this clonotype: A clone one base away is much larger, so this may be a read error. The chain employs TRBV7-2 and TRBJ2-3, with unresolved D. V lost 5 bases and J 2 bases, leaving 11 bases between the germline ends. The CDR3 is made up of 14 amino acids. CDR1 SGHTA and CDR2 FQGNSA come from the germline V gene. The CDR3: CASSESPNTDTQYF. CDR3 DNA sequence: TGTGCCAGCAGCGAATCTCCTAACACAGATACGCAGTATTTT.

The CDR3 loop is CASSQGQGGTEAFF. The CDR3 nucleotides read TGTGCCAGCAGCCAAGGACAGGGTGGGACTGAAGCTTTCTTT. This chain uses TRBV3-2 with TRBJ1-1; TRBD1, the D gene given by the table, was not confirmed from the DNA. TRBV3-2 is shown as a pseudogene. This CDR3 region has 14 residues.

This chain links TRBV2 with TRBJ2-1; D ambiguous. Trimming shortened V by 5 bases and J by 0 bases, and 8 bases separated the two germline ends. CDR3 length: 14 amino acids. CDR1 is SNHLY and CDR2 is FYNNEI in the germline V gene. The CDR3, as DNA: TGTGCCAGCAGTTGGACGGCCTCCTACAATGAGCAGTTCTTC. It encodes CASSWTASYNEQFF.

In the case of this clonotype: At one end the junction does not follow the germline gene, possibly because of a read error. V gene TRBV6-2 or TRBV6-3 combines with J gene TRBJ2-2; 8 positions agree with TRBD2. CDR1 MNHEY and CDR2 SVGEGT come from the germline V gene. CDR3 length equals 14 residues. The CDR3 here is CAGSALAVTGELFF. The CDR3 coding sequence is TGTGCCGGCAGTGCACTAGCGGTCACCGGGGAGCTGTTTTTT.

Regarding this clonotype: A read error may be the cause here, since a much bigger clone is one base away. This rearrangement joins TRBV10-2 to TRBJ1-3; no clear D. Germline V gene sequence: CDR1 WSHSY, CDR2 SAAADI. The CDR3 has 12 residues. Trimming removed 7 bases at V and 0 bases at J, with 4 bases between. The CDR3 here is CASKNSGNTIYF. DNA of the CDR3: TGCGCCAGCAAGAACTCTGGAAACACCATATATTTT.

By frequency in the sample, this clonotype is medium-sized. The chain couples TRBV9 to TRBJ2-7; TRBD1 or TRBD2 may be the D gene (6 bases each). The germline V gene has CDR1 SGDLS and CDR2 YYNGEE. This CDR3 spans 13 amino acids. V lost 9 bases, J lost 5 bases, and 18 bases lay in between. The CDR3 coding sequence is TGTGCCACTCACGAGGAGGGACACCACGAGCAGTACTTC. Translated: CATHEEGHHEQYF. The full variable domain, in which reference TRBV9 and TRBJ2-7 provide the parts outside the CDR3, is DSGVTQTPKHLITATGQRVTLRCSPRSGDLSVYWYQQSLDQGLQFLIQYYNGEERAKGNILERFSAQQFPDLHSELNLSSLELGDSALYFCATHEEGHHEQYFGPGTRLTVT.